The sequence of this T cell receptor beta chain was determined in a study of identical twins. The germline gives CDR1 SGHAT, CDR2 FQNNGV. The CDR3 consists of 15 residues. Trimming removed 3 bases from V and 7 bases from J, with 15 bases in between. Each CDR3 protein gets one entry after TCRdb re-called the 5' RACE reads with MiXCR. The sample lists about 470,000 distinct CDR3 sequences, 24% occurring once. This clonotype was counted only a few times. This sample also appeared in a second study, on T cells expressing NK-cell markers.

The material sequenced was CD4+ T cells sorted from blood. This clonotype was sampled from a young woman in good health. V and J are TRBV11-2 and TRBJ2-2, with D possibly matching TRBD2 (6 bases). CDR3 nucleotide sequence: TGTGCCAGCAGCTTTAGCCAGCGGGTGGTCGGGGAGCTGTTTTTT. Its protein product is CASSFSQRVVGELFF.